What follows describes a single T cell receptor beta chain. This sample is part of a study of blood T cell repertoires in COVID-19. Background on the study: Spain, Italy and the United States supplied samples that represented acute and convalescent COVID-19. The analysed material was cDNA or gDNA that came from T cells, B-cell-depleted T cells, or PBMCs.

In the original processing: Amplification from reference gene primers served as the basis for estimated nucleated cell counts. The repertoire was sequenced with immunoSEQ multiplex PCR; TCRdb's copy has only in-frame clones and lacks some. D and trimming come from the DNA, and the V and J calls and clone size come from that table. The sample yields under 350,000 clones, nearly 90% seen once. Followed longitudinally, the Seattle patients had been enrolled during active infection. The sample taken for sequencing was peripheral blood. The clonotype was recovered from a woman aged 30 to 39 with COVID-19, enrolled during active disease.

The CDR3 coding sequence is TGTGCCAGCAGCCAAGAGAATGAGGGTGGCTACACCTTC. Translation: CASSQENEGGYTF. This chain joins TRBV4-2 and TRBJ1-2; D is ambiguous. The CDR3 is made up of 13 amino acids. V was cut by 0 bases and J by 7 bases, with 9 bases left in between. CDR1 is LGHNA and CDR2 is YNFKEQ in the germline V gene.